The present TCR beta chain was sequenced within a study of beta chain features in type 1 diabetes listed by TCRdb under 2018. Some background on the complete study: Mean age, gender distribution, total cell number and subset yield were not different between patients and healthy donors. A total of 100 million to 110 million sorted cells were examined across all samples, and a strong correlation was observed between cell number per subset and RNA yield. The study compared the TCRB repertoires of sorted circulating CD4+ T cell subsets in recently diagnosed type 1 diabetes patients with those in matched healthy donors. Regulatory and stem cell-like memory subsets were obtained from only 8 patients and roughly eight healthy donors, while naive and central memory subsets were obtained from all 30 or so donors.

The entire isolated RNA was reverse transcribed using the High Capacity cDNA Reverse Transcription Kit, and thus expressed TCRB transcripts were sequenced. Naive, central memory and regulatory T cell samples underwent deep immunoSEQ sequencing, averaging around 4 million total reads per sample. Sorted cells were lysed in RLT buffer, and RNA was extracted using DNase-treated RNeasy Micro or Mini kits according to cell number. To prevent cross-contamination, each cell subset was processed individually, whereas patient and healthy donor samples were processed jointly. TCRB sequences were amplified from cDNA with the immunoSEQ multiplex PCR, producing 87-bp fragments spanning the CDR3 region. Sequencing of the amplicons was done on the Illumina HiSeq platform. Turning to the authors' computational methods: Synthetic template baselines were used to correct PCR bias computationally, reads within Hamming distance 2 were collapsed, and singletons that could not be merged were discarded. Reads were aligned against IMGT to assign V, D and J genes, CDR3 length and insertions or deletions at six rearrangement sites. Within each subset, clonotype counts were normalized to sorted cell number, and only after that were true diversity and Gini coefficients computed with the tcR R package. The overlap coefficient, calculated on TCRB nucleotide sequences, was used to measure repertoire sharing. Out-of-frame TCRB sequences from naive cells were analyzed as a proxy for the pre-selection repertoire. Drawn from immuneACCESS, this table holds only the in-frame rearrangements with V and J called that TCRdb kept. Clones are partly lost; checked studies trace under half to an unresolved V gene and leave the rest unexplained. The V and J calls and clone size come from that table; D and trimming were worked out from the DNA. In this sample the table shows hundreds of thousands of clones, around 68% of which occur a single time. Jointly, the top ten make up 0.053% of the sample.

Notes on this clone: Which antigen it targets is not known. No base quality values were provided; no much bigger clone lies one nucleotide off.

Trimming takes 6 bases off V and 14 bases off J; junction bases not matched to a gene: 6. CDR1 and CDR2 (MNHEY, SVGAGI) derive from the germline V gene. The CDR3 runs 12 amino acids, cysteine and phenylalanine included. Only the CDR3 DNA stays, 36 bases, in frame from base 1. From each donor, a single peripheral blood sample of 100 to 150 mL on average was drawn into heparinised tubes. Using a panel that included CD45RO, CCR7, CD25, CD127, CD95 and CD27, naive, central memory, regulatory and stem cell-like memory CD4+ T cells were sorted on a BD FACSAria II. All sorted populations exceeded 98% purity. Right away, PBMCs were isolated by Lymphoprep density gradient centrifugation and were stained directly, with no culture step. So that batch effects would be minimized, each experiment stained and sorted samples in pairs, pairing one healthy donor with one patient. Results and caveats for the whole study, not just this receptor: Because small numbers of individuals were included in the HLA sub-analyses, any influence of HLA type on TCRB rearrangement was left unresolved. Sequencing cDNA rather than genomic DNA could over-represent highly expressing activated cells, although activation and CD3 levels did not differ between groups. Naive, central memory and regulatory TCRB repertoires appeared more similar among patients than among healthy donors. At VDJ recombination sites, type 1 diabetes patients had fewer insertions and more deleted nucleotides, which implies abnormalities in thymic rearrangement. Shorter templates might have been favored by PCR, but patient and control samples were amplified and corrected together, so both groups would have been affected equally by any skew. Type 1 diabetes patients showed a moderate but significant shortening of TCRB CDR3 length in all four CD4+ subsets.

Rearrangement joined TRBV6-5 to TRBJ2-3, with 12 bases aligning to TRBD2. The sequencing input was naive CD4+ T cells from blood. The sample's cell subset or site, from its label and the paper: true naive CD4+ T cells. This TCR came from a man aged 30 to 39 in good health. The CDR3 loop reads CASSPLAGGTYF. The nucleotides are TGTGCCAGCAGCCCACTAGCGGGGGGCACGTATTTT.